This TCR beta chain was sequenced in a study of blood T cell repertoires in COVID-19. For the study at large: The United States, Italy and Spain were the sources of the acute and convalescent COVID-19 samples.

Trimming took off 6 bases at V and 0 bases at J, with 15 bases between the two ends. In germline, CDR1 is LGHDT, CDR2 YNNKEL (reference sequence). CDR3 length: 16 amino acids. Clones were sequenced by immunoSEQ multiplex PCR, and TCRdb holds only the in-frame ones, with some missing. The table includes about 310,000 clones, 70% to 90% detected once. The chain uses TRBV3-1 (or the pseudogene TRBV3-2) and TRBJ2-1, with a weak D call TRBD2 (6 bases). This sequence originates from a man aged 25 to 40 who had recovered from COVID-19. The specimen sequenced was PBMCs or T cells enriched from blood (not recorded which). CDR3 sequence (DNA): TGTGCCAGCAGGGAAACACGGGGGAGCTCCTACAATGAGCAGTTCTTC. Amino acid sequence: CASRETRGSSYNEQFF.